This T cell receptor (beta chain) comes out of a study of T cells in Graves' hyperthyroidism and ophthalmopathy. This CDR3 comprises 16 residues. CDR1 ENHRY and CDR2 SYGVKD come from the germline V gene. V lost 6 bases to trimming and J lost 3 bases; unmatched junction nucleotides: 7. Researchers took RNA transcripts and amplified the TCR beta CDR3 regions from them. The HTBI set primed first-round TCR CDR3 RT-PCR. Using its own MiXCR run on the multiplex PCR reads, TCRdb lists one record per CDR3 protein. The table shows 400,000 to 500,000 distinct CDR3 sequences, with roughly 13% occurring only once.

V usage is TRBV10-3 and J usage is TRBJ2-2; 10 bases line up with TRBD1. The sequenced sample was blood. The receptor's source is a woman aged 18-35 years with Graves' hyperthyroidism. DNA for the CDR3: TGTGCCATCAGACCCGACAGGGGGCAGGACACCGGGGAGCTGTTTTTT. Translation: CAIRPDRGQDTGELFF.